This TCR beta chain was found in a study of blood T cells in healthy people across ages. Study context: Capture via template switching afforded approximately one barcoded beta molecule per two T cells. Whole-study results and caveats: Any changes in expanded clonotypes were possibly confounded, as donor CMV status remained unknown.

No fewer than 7 million PBMCs went into each sample. Details on this clonotype: The target antigen is unknown.

Trimming pared 4 bases from V and 0 bases from J, leaving 12 bases between. The CDR3 extends over 15 amino acids. Germline V CDR1 and CDR2: SGHAT, FQNNGV. Using a J-beta primer mix together with a sample-barcoded 5' primer, a second PCR was run for roughly 7 to 11 cycles. Using its own MiXCR run on the 5' RACE reads, TCRdb lists one record per CDR3 protein. The sample includes hundreds of thousands of distinct CDR3 sequences, just over 55% of them seen just once. The sequencing input was blood. The sequence was collected from a man in his forties in good health. V gene TRBV11-2 combines with J gene TRBJ2-5; maybe TRBD1 (6 bases). The CDR3 is CASSSGQRYQETQYF. CDR3 DNA: TGTGCCAGCAGCTCTGGACAGCGATACCAAGAGACCCAGTACTTC.